This passage covers 17 T cell receptor beta chains from one sample sequenced in a study of CD8 T cells in cerebrospinal fluid in Alzheimer's disease. After re-calling the 10x single-cell sequencing reads, TCRdb lists one entry per CDR3 protein, DNA absent. The table counts around 1,200 distinct CDR3 sequences; approximately 20% lies in the top ten. Sequenced: cerebrospinal fluid. The origin of the receptors is a human donor with Parkinson's disease.

Frequency places this clonotype as medium-sized. This chain uses TRBV3-1 with TRBJ1-1; lacking DNA, the TRBD1 call made by TCRdb goes unchecked. The CDR3 sequence is 15 residues long. Germline V gives CDR1 LGHDT, CDR2 YNNKEL (reference sequence). The CDR3 region is CASSQEWFGSPEAFF. The whole variable domain, remainder taken from reference TRBV3-1 and TRBJ1-1, is DTAVSQTPKYLVTQMGNDKSIKCEQNLGHDTMYWYKQDSKKFLKIMFSYNNKELIINETVPNRFSPKSPDKAHLNLHINSLELGDSAVYFCASSQEWFGSPEAFFGQGTRLTVV.

This clonotype is deemed medium-sized by its frequency. The CDR3 sequence is CSAPPGTSGLEQYF. The gene calls are TRBV20-1 and TRBJ2-7; TCRdb gives TRBD2 as the D gene, but with no DNA this cannot be confirmed. Germline CDR1 DFQATT, CDR2 SNEGSKA (reference sequence). The CDR3 is 14 residues long.

This clonotype registers medium-sized by frequency. CDR3 sequence: CASSYRGVNTGELFF. This chain joins TRBV7-2 and TRBJ2-2. The CDR3 is 15 residues long. Germline loops: CDR1 SGHTA, CDR2 FQGNSA.

The chain links TRBV19 to TRBJ1-4; absent DNA, TCRdb's TRBD1 call cannot be checked. This CDR3 comprises 15 residues. The germline V gene encodes CDR1 LNHDA and CDR2 SQIVND (reference sequence). The CDR3 region is CASRIRGIASEKLFF.

According to its frequency, this clonotype is medium-sized. The rearrangement joins TRBV4-2 to TRBJ2-7. In germline, CDR1 is LGHNA, CDR2 YNFKEQ. CDR3 length: 17 residues. The CDR3 loop is CASSLRRESAGNYEQYF.

This clonotype is identified as medium-sized (0.01 to 0.1%) from frequency. The chain employs TRBV19 and TRBJ1-2; as DNA is missing, the TRBD1 call by TCRdb cannot be tested. This CDR3 has 14 residues. Germline V lookup: CDR1 LNHDA, CDR2 SQIVND (reference sequence). CDR3 sequence: CASNRGERRYGYTF.

By frequency, this clonotype registers medium-sized. CDR3 loop: CASRVTGSDEQYF. The V call is TRBV28, the J call TRBJ2-7; the D call of TRBD1 rests on TCRdb alone, since no DNA is present to check it. CDR3 length: 13 residues. CDR1 and CDR2 (germline): MDHEN, SYDVKM. Complete variable domain (other parts from reference TRBV28 and TRBJ2-7): DVKVTQSSRYLVKRTGEKVFLECVQDMDHENMFWYRQDPGLGLRLIYFSYDVKMKEKGDIPEGYSVSREKKERFSLILESASTNQTSMYLCASRVTGSDEQYFGPGTRLTVT.

By frequency, this clonotype is medium-sized. The chain carries TRBV7-3 and TRBJ2-2; the D call from TCRdb, TRBD2, cannot be confirmed without DNA. Germline CDR1 SGHTA, CDR2 FQGTGA. The CDR3 is 20 residues long. The CDR3 reads CASSLRGPGTSGRYTGELFF.

The gene calls are TRBV7-2 and TRBJ2-3; TCRdb's D gene call, TRBD1, goes unchecked for lack of DNA. This CDR3 is 16 amino acids long. Germline assignment: CDR1 SGHTA and CDR2 FQGNSA. The CDR3: CASSLVGTVITDTQYF.

J is TRBJ2-3 and V is TRBV5-1; checking the TCRdb D call of TRBD2 is not possible without DNA. Germline CDR1 SGHRS, CDR2 YFSETQ. There are 16 residues in the CDR3. CDR3 amino acids: CASSFSVGSRTDTQYF.

Measured by frequency, this clonotype is medium-sized. J is TRBJ2-1 and V is TRBV11-3. This CDR3 comprises 11 residues. In germline, CDR1 is SGHNT, CDR2 YENEEA. CDR3 in amino acids: CASSLDSEQFF.

This clonotype counts as medium-sized by frequency. The CDR3 is CAWSVRSGKYSGNTIYF. The J gene is TRBJ1-3, the V gene TRBV30. The CDR3 contains 17 residues. Germline V gene lookup returns CDR1 GTSNPN and CDR2 SVGIG (reference sequence).

This clonotype is called medium-sized based on its frequency. The CDR3 sequence: CSARSQAGTEAFF. J is TRBJ1-1 and V is TRBV20-1; TCRdb's assignment of TRBD1 cannot be checked, as there is no DNA. CDR1 is DFQATT, CDR2 SNEGSKA, per germline (reference sequence). The CDR3 has 13 residues.

By frequency, this clonotype is medium-sized. This sequence joins TRBV3-2 and TRBJ2-5; TCRdb selects TRBD2, and the lack of DNA leaves this call unchecked. TRBV3-2 is listed as a pseudogene. This CDR3 is built from 17 residues. The CDR3 region is CASSQWLTSGIQETQYF.

V is TRBV7-2 and J is TRBJ2-3; absent DNA, TCRdb's TRBD1 call cannot be checked. CDR3 length equals 11 residues. Germline V gene sequence: CDR1 SGHTA, CDR2 FQGNSA. CDR3 sequence reads: CASTGSDTQYF.

This clonotype shows up as large (0.1 to 1%) by frequency. The gene calls are TRBV20-1 and TRBJ1-2. The CDR3 totals 13 residues. Germline V gene lookup returns CDR1 DFQATT and CDR2 SNEGSKA (reference sequence). This chain's CDR3 is CSASGTVTYGYTF.

The CDR3 loop reads CASSLVREETQYF. The chain links TRBV11-1 to TRBJ2-5; TCRdb gives TRBD1 as the D gene, but with no DNA this cannot be confirmed. The germline CDR1 and CDR2 sequences are SGHAT and FQDESV (reference sequence). The length of the CDR3 is 13 residues. Using reference TRBV11-1 and TRBJ2-5 for the parts outside the CDR3, the full variable domain is EAEVAQSPRYKITEKSQAVAFWCDPISGHATLYWYRQILGQGPELLVQFQDESVVDDSQLPKDRFSAERLKGVDSTLKIQPAELGDSAMYLCASSLVREETQYFGPGTRLLVL.